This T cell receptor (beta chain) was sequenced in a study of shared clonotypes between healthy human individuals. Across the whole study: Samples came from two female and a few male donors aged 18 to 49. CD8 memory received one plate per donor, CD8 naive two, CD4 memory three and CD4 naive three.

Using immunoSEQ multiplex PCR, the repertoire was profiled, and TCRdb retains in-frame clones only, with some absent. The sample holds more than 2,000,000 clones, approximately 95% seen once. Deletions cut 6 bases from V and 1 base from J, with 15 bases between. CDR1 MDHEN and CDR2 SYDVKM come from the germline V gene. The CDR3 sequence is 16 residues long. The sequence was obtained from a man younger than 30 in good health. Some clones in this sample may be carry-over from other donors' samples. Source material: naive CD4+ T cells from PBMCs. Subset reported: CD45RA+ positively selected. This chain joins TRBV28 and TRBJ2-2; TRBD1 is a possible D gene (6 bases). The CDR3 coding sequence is TGTGCCAGCAGGAACCCCCCGGGACAGAACACCGGGGAGCTGTTTTTT. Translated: CASRNPPGQNTGELFF.